This TCR beta chain is from a study of T cells in Graves' hyperthyroidism and ophthalmopathy. Overall study findings and caveats: Separating ophthalmopathy from stable hyperthyroidism was achieved by a 13 V-J model.

RNA transcripts yielded amplified TCR beta CDR3 regions. The HTBI primer set was used in a first-round RT-PCR of the TCR CDR3. TCRdb reprocessed the multiplex PCR reads via MiXCR and lists one record per CDR3 protein. This table holds 600,000 to 850,000 distinct CDR3 sequences, approximately 18% found once. The CDR3 has 12 amino acids. Germline CDR1 reads MNHNS; CDR2 reads SASEGT. The germline V and J ends were trimmed by 6 bases and 7 bases, with 12 bases remaining between them. In regard to this clonotype: Its antigen is unknown.

In patients aged 18 to 65, hyperthyroidism was newly diagnosed, with duration under 2 months. Patients showing uncontrolled infection, other autoimmune disease, pregnancy or lactation were ineligible. J is TRBJ1-2 and V is TRBV6-1, with D possibly being TRBD1 (5 bases). Sequenced: blood. This TCR came from a woman aged 45 to 65 with Graves' hyperthyroidism that later progressed to Graves' ophthalmopathy. The CDR3 nucleotides read TGTGCCAGCAGCCGGGACGAGCGTGGCTACACCTTC. It is translated as CASSRDERGYTF.